This T cell receptor beta chain was profiled in a study of human T cells and chemical hapten exposure. About the research overall: Mainly, slight library volume differences in the pool made TCR yields vary. Findings of the study overall: TCRs whose frequency exceeded 1 in 1000 remained the same following DPC sensitization.

Individual cDNA molecules each carried unique molecular identifiers attached by the library. Original handling: Sequenced samples showed a median of around 100,000 TCRs each, with counts running from approximately 21,000 to 630,000. Each CDR3 protein gets one entry after TCRdb re-called the RACE reads with MiXCR. For this entry, the V and J calls and clone size follow TCRdb and not the study's own pipeline. The repertoire holds tens of thousands of distinct CDR3 sequences, with about 8.7% as singletons. V shed 5 bases and J shed 7 bases, with 17 bases lying between them. Germline loops: CDR1 SGHAT, CDR2 FQNNGV. This CDR3 region has 14 residues. There are many counts of this clonotype. No antigen is known for it. Time point meaning: healthy volunteer bleed at 2 weeks. The authors extracted total RNA from unfractionated whole blood.

Sequencing was carried out using whole blood. The genes are TRBV11-2 and TRBJ1-2; D uncertain. The clonotype was recovered from a female donor in good health. Some clones in this sample may be carry-over from other donors' samples. The CDR3 here is CASSPSLDPGGYTF. The CDR3 region has the DNA TGTGCCAGCAGCCCAAGCTTAGATCCCGGTGGCTACACCTTC.